The clone carrying this T cell receptor beta chain was counted ten times or more. Its antigen is not known. This sample is part of a study of T cells after yellow fever vaccination. One entry per CDR3 protein results from TCRdb running MiXCR on the 5' RACE reads. This sample has about 400,000 distinct CDR3 sequences; approximately 5.7% occur once, and the top ten carry approximately 16%. CDR3 length: 18 amino acids. The germline CDR1 and CDR2 sequences are SGHAT and FQNNGV. The ends lost 4 bases at V and 2 bases at J; junction bases unmatched: 8. Study observations and caveats: Within FACS-sorted repertoires, abundant clonotypes contaminating from the bulk population could be present. Most primary-vaccination clones reappeared after the booster (approximately 95% CD4, approximately 88% CD8).

Sequencing used PBMCs, obtained 5 days after the yellow fever booster vaccination. V and J are TRBV11-2 and TRBJ2-7; 16 positions match TRBD2. This receptor was identified in a man younger than 40 who received the YFV17D yellow fever vaccine. The CDR3 nucleotides read TGTGCCAGCAGCTCCGTTCTAGGGACTAGCGGGAGGGCCTACGAGCAGTACTTC. As protein: CASSSVLGTSGRAYEQYF.